Included here is one T cell receptor beta chain sequence, with context. Its antigen is unknown. With 3 bases clipped from V and 8 bases from J, the junction kept 10 bases outside the gene matches. CDR1 is DFQATT and CDR2 is SNEGSKA in the germline V gene (reference sequence). The CDR3 runs to 14 residues. This specimen belongs to a study of T cells in Graves' hyperthyroidism and ophthalmopathy. Study-wide points: Model output signaled ophthalmopathy a median about 6.3 months ahead of onset.

The TCR beta CDR3 regions underwent amplification using RNA transcripts as the source. With the HTBI primer set, the TCR CDR3 went through a first round of RT-PCR. Each CDR3 protein gets one entry after TCRdb re-called the multiplex PCR reads with MiXCR. The sample has 450,000 to 700,000 distinct CDR3 sequences, approximately 44% seen once; the top ten hold around 7.7%. Patients were aged 18 to 65, had disease duration under 2 months, and had newly diagnosed hyperthyroidism. Those patients with uncontrolled infection, other autoimmune disease, pregnancy or lactation were excluded. The TCR originated in a woman under 30 with Graves' hyperthyroidism. The genes are TRBV20-1 and TRBJ1-2, with 9 bases that match TRBD1. Specimen: peripheral blood or thyroid tissue (not recorded which). The CDR3 protein is CSASGTGSRWGYTF. The DNA of the CDR3 is TGCAGTGCTAGCGGGACAGGGAGTCGTTGGGGCTACACCTTC.